This is a list of T cell receptor beta chains from one sample in a study of early T cells in non-severe SARS-CoV-2 infection. Each CDR3 protein gets one entry after TCRdb re-called the 5' RACE reads with MiXCR. The table has fewer than 65,000 distinct CDR3 sequences, around 8.6% seen once. The starting material was whole blood, obtained at baseline. Source of these receptors: an adult who was a healthcare worker with PCR-confirmed SARS-CoV-2 infection or an uninfected control (not recorded which). CDR3s include the opening cysteine and the closing phenylalanine or tryptophan. A D gene is named only where the DNA matches it firmly. Rows may omit the clone size; those that give it use once, few, many or a size class.

>TRBJ2-7|-|-|15|TRBV7-2
TGTGCCAGCAGCCTGCGGACACGAGGCACCTACGAGCAGTACTTC
CASSLRTRGTYEQYF
>TRBJ2-7|many|-|16|TRBV11-2
TGTGCCAGCAGCCCCCGTGGGCGGGGCGGGTCCTACGAGCAGTACTTC
CASSPRGRGGSYEQYF
>TRBJ2-7|many|TRBD1|14|TRBV5-1
TGCGCCAGCAGCCCGACAGGGACCACCTACGAGCAGTACTTC
CASSPTGTTYEQYF
>TRBJ2-3|-|-|13|TRBV6-1
TGTGTCAGCAGTGCCGGGGGCACAGATACGCAGTATTTT
CVSSAGGTDTQYF
>TRBJ2-3|many|-|14|TRBV7-7
TGTGCTAGCAGCTTAGGTTCAGGACCAGATACGCAGTATTTT
CASSLGSGPDTQYF
>TRBJ2-1|-|-|13|TRBV7-2
TGTGCCAGCAGCTTAATCGTCTACAATGAGCAGTTCTTC
CASSLIVYNEQFF
>TRBJ2-7|many|-|11|TRBV4-1
TGCGCCAGCAGCCAAGATTCCGAGCAGTACTTC
CASSQDSEQYF
>TRBJ2-3|-|-|15|TRBV4-1
TGCGCCAGCAGCCAAGTAGGGACTAGCACAGATACGCAGTATTTT
CASSQVGTSTDTQYF
>TRBJ2-5|many|TRBD1|16|TRBV5-5
TGTGCCAGCAGCTACGACAGGGGGGTAGTAAGAGAGACCCAGTACTTC
CASSYDRGVVRETQYF
>TRBJ2-5|few|TRBD2|19|TRBV20-1
TGCAGTGCCCAAAAAGATTTGGGACTAGCGGGGGAGGGACAAGAGACCCAGTACTTC
CSAQKDLGLAGEGQETQYF
>TRBJ2-3|many|TRBD2|15|TRBV4-2
TGTGCCAGCAGCCGGACTAGCGGGGGTGCAGATACGCAGTATTTT
CASSRTSGGADTQYF
>TRBJ1-1|few|-|15|TRBV28
TGTGCCAGCAGTTTATTGCGGGGAAGGAACACTGAAGCTTTCTTT
CASSLLRGRNTEAFF
>TRBJ1-1|few|TRBD1|13|TRBV20-1
TGCAGTGCAAGCCGGGACAGCAACACTGAAGCTTTCTTT
CSASRDSNTEAFF
>TRBJ2-7|-|TRBD2|16|TRBV3-1
TGTGCCAGCAGCCGAGCCGGGACTAGCGGGCGCTACGAGCAGTACTTC
CASSRAGTSGRYEQYF